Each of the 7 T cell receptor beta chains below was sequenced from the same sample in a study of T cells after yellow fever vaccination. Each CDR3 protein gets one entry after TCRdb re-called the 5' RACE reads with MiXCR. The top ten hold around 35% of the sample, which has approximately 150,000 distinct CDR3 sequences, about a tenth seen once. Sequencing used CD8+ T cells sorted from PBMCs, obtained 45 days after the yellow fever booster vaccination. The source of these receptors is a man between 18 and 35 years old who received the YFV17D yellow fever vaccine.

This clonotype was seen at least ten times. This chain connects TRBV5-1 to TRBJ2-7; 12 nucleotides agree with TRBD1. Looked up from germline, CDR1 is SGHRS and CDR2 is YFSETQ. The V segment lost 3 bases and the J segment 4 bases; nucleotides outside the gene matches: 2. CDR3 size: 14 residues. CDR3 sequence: CASSWGQGAYEQYF. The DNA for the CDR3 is TGCGCCAGCAGCTGGGGACAGGGGGCTTACGAGCAGTACTTC. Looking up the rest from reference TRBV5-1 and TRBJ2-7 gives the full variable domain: KAGVTQTPRYLIKTRGQQVTLSCSPISGHRSVSWYQQTPGQGLQFLFEYFSETQRNKGNFPGRFSGRQFSNSRSEMNVSTLELGDSALYLCASSWGQGAYEQYFGPGTRLTVT.

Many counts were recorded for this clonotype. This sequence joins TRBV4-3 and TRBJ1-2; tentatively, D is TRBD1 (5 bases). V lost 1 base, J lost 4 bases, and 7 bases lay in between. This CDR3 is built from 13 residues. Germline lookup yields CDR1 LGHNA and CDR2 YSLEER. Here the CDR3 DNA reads TGCGCCAGCAGCCAAGGAGGGGTCTATGGCTACACCTTC. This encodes CASSQGGVYGYTF.

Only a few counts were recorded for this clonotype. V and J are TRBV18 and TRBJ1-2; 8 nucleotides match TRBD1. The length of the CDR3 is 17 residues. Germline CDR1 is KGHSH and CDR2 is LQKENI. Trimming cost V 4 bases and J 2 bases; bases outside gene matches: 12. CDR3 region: CASSHQGETGANYGYTF. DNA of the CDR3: TGTGCCAGCTCACACCAGGGGGAGACAGGGGCGAACTATGGCTACACCTTC.

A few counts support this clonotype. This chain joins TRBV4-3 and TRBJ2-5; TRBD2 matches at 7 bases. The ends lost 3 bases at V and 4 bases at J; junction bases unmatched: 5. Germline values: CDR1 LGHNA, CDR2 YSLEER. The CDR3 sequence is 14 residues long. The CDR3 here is CASSQRGGIETQYF. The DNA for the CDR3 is TGCGCCAGCAGCCAGAGGGGAGGGATAGAGACCCAGTACTTC.

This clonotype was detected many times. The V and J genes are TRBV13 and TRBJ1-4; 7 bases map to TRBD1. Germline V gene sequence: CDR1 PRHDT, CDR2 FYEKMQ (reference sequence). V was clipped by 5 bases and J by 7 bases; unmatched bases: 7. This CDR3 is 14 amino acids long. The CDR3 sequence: CASSKTGFAEKLFF. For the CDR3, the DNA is TGTGCCAGCAGCAAGACAGGGTTTGCTGAAAAACTGTTTTTT. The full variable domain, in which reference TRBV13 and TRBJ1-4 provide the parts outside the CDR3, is AAGVIQSPRHLIKEKRETATLKCYPIPRHDTVYWYQQGPGQDPQFLISFYEKMQSDKGSIPDRFSAQQFSDYHSELNMSSLELGDSALYFCASSKTGFAEKLFFGSGTQLSVL.

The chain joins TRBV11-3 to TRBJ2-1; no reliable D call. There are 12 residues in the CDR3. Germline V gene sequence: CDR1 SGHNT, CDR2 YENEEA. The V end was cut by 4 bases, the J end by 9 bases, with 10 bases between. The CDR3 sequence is CASSSGSIEQFF. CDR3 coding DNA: TGTGCCAGCAGCTCCGGAAGTATTGAGCAGTTCTTC.

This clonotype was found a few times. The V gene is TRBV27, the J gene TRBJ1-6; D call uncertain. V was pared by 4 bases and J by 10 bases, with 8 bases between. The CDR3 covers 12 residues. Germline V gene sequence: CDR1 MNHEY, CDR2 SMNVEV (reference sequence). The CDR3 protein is CASSSPGSPLHF. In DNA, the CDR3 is TGTGCCAGCAGTTCCCCAGGCTCACCCCTCCACTTT.